This record looks at one T cell receptor (beta chain) sequence and its context. The entry originates in a study of cytomegalovirus exposure and HLA in healthy donors. Vbeta (60) and Jbeta (13) primers were used in the PCR. Data came from immunoSEQ multiplex PCR; TCRdb stores just in-frame clones and leaves some out. The table lists 55,000 to 80,000 clones, more than 60% of them singletons, with under 30% in the top ten. The V end lost 4 bases, the J end lost 7 bases, and 10 bases lay between the germline ends. The CDR3 is 11 amino acids. In germline, CDR1 is SQVTM, CDR2 ANQGSEA. Input material: PBMCs. V gene TRBV29-1 combines with J gene TRBJ1-1, with a tentative D call TRBD1 (6 bases). The TCR was taken from a woman between 40 and 55 years old in good health and CMV-seropositive. DNA of the CDR3: TGCAGCGTTGTCAGGGGCGTTGAAGCTTTCTTT. Its protein product is CSVVRGVEAFF.